This T cell receptor beta chain was profiled in a study of cytomegalovirus exposure and HLA in healthy donors. Study at large: In a previous analysis, around 120 million unique TCR beta sequences were found from about 179 million T cells. Study-wide results and limits: CMV serostatus stood as the only immune exposure information on hand. When the data were analyzed later, several of the most significant clusters appeared to be linked to common viral pathogens.

CDR3 length: 16 residues. Germline CDR1 reads SGHDT; CDR2 reads YYEEEE. V shed 3 bases and J shed 5 bases, with 17 bases lying between them. Comments on this clone: Its antigen is unknown.

PCR was performed using 60 Vbeta and 13 Jbeta primers. The method was immunoSEQ multiplex PCR; TCRdb's version includes in-frame clones alone and lacks a portion of them. The sample gives fewer than 200,000 clones, roughly 80% of which show up once; approximately 1.2% is in the top ten. J is TRBJ2-2 and V is TRBV5-6; perhaps TRBD2 as D (6 bases). This clonotype originated in a man aged 30 to 39 in good health and CMV-seronegative. The sequencing input was PBMCs. The CDR3 sequence: CASSWGRDFLTGELFF. Written as DNA, the CDR3 is TGTGCCAGCAGCTGGGGCCGGGACTTTCTTACCGGGGAGCTGTTTTTT. Full variable domain (missing parts from reference TRBV5-6 and TRBJ2-2): DAGVTQSPTHLIKTRGQQVTLRCSPKSGHDTVSWYQQALGQGPQFIFQYYEEEERQRGNFPDRFSGHQFPNYSSELNVNALLLGDSALYLCASSWGRDFLTGELFFGEGSRLTVL.